Listed below are T cell receptor beta chains from one sample, sequenced in a study of OX40 agonist ivuxolimab in advanced cancers. Clones were read by immunoSEQ multiplex PCR, and TCRdb kept only the in-frame ones, dropping some. The sample contains 67,000 or so clones, approximately 90% of which appear only once. The sequenced sample was CD4+ or CD8+ T cells sorted from blood, obtained in a trial of the OX40 agonist ivuxolimab. Every receptor here comes from an adult with an advanced solid tumor such as melanoma, head and neck, liver or kidney cancer. Each CDR3 is given without its conserved first and last residue.

j_call v_call cdr3_aa
TRBJ2-1 TRBV5-1 ASSLESATVNNEQF
TRBJ1-3 TRBV4-1 ASSQDRNSGNTIY
TRBJ1-5 TRBV28 ASSSVNQPQH
TRBJ2-3 TRBV9 ASSGEGTPAFPTDTQY
TRBJ1-6 TRBV14 ASSQTGFGPLH
TRBJ1-2 TRBV18 ASSPPSRGGARSGYT
TRBJ1-6 TRBV7-9 ASSLVGKGHPLH
TRBJ1-1 TRBV7-8 ASSLAGRVDTEAF
TRBJ2-2 TRBV2 ASMDRANTGELF
TRBJ1-2 TRBV5-1 ASSPGRPNYGYT
TRBJ1-4 TRBV7-3 ASSLTDDSNEKLF
TRBJ1-2 TRBV6-6 ASSSEGWANYGYT
TRBJ2-7 TRBV28 ASSLPVSYEQY
TRBJ2-3 TRBV9 ASSVRAGGPDTQY
TRBJ1-6 TRBV25-1 ASNLGHNSPLH
TRBJ2-5 TRBV27 ASSNPGLAEETQY
TRBJ2-2 TRBV11-1 ASSPPTTVGANTGELF
TRBJ1-5 TRBV4-2 ASSLHQEDSNQPQH
TRBJ1-6 TRBV6-5 ASSYSPDNSPLH
TRBJ2-1 TRBV7-2 ASSTQTGYTYNEQF
TRBJ1-1 TRBV28 ASSTRARAF
TRBJ1-6 TRBV7-2 ASSLQGVVSPLH
TRBJ1-6 TRBV7-9 ASSQQGNYNSPLH
TRBJ2-1 TRBV2 ASMGGLTYNEQF
TRBJ1-2 TRBV29-1 SVEDRRGRSGYT
TRBJ1-1 TRBV29-1 SAALGRLNTEAF
TRBJ1-2 TRBV5-8 ASSLAPVGYT
TRBJ1-3 TRBV6-6 ASSYSRDSGNTIY
TRBJ1-6 TRBV6-1 ASDTGGLNSPLH
TRBJ2-7 TRBV6-1 ASSEGTGSYEQY
TRBJ2-7 TRBV5-1 ASSSGRVVHEQY
TRBJ2-3 TRBV6-1 ASSEQAGISTDTQY
TRBJ1-1 TRBV6-1 ASSEGQAPNTEAF
TRBJ1-1 TRBV28 ASSLSRGEAF
TRBJ2-7 TRBV6-5 ASTTTESYEQY
TRBJ1-5 TRBV6-5 ASIRGAGQPQH
TRBJ2-2 TRBV7-9 ASSLGRFANTGELF
TRBJ2-5 TRBV5-1 ASSLQGRGEGETQY
TRBJ2-3 TRBV9 ASSVAPGLLPTDTQY
TRBJ2-7 TRBV7-2 ASSPAPNYEQY
TRBJ2-5 TRBV28 ASGGLRGNQETQY
TRBJ2-3 TRBV7-3 ASSTQERGHHTDTQY
TRBJ1-2 TRBV5-4 ASSRTWTGGVYGYT
TRBJ1-1 TRBV19 ASTEQGRTSEAF
TRBJ2-6 TRBV4-1 ASSQGQVRSGANVLT
TRBJ2-5 TRBV5-1 ASTKQGGETQY
TRBJ2-3 TRBV28 ASSLWGLAADTQY
TRBJ1-2 TRBV7-9 ASSLDYGYT
TRBJ2-1 TRBV7-3 ASSFSGDNEQF
TRBJ1-1 TRBV28 ASVRQQNTEAF
TRBJ1-2 TRBV2 ASSDSQAGYT
TRBJ1-5 TRBV7-9 ASSVTGGGSNQPQH
TRBJ2-5 TRBV25-1 ASGGMGVETQY